Listed below are T cell receptor beta chains from one sample, sequenced in a study of blood T cell repertoires in COVID-19. Sequencing used immunoSEQ multiplex PCR; TCRdb keeps in-frame clones, though not all of them. The data show hundreds of thousands of clones, with roughly 80% seen just once and roughly 4.9% held by the top ten. Sample: peripheral blood. Receptors originate from an elderly woman with active or convalescent COVID-19. CDR3s include the opening cysteine and the closing phenylalanine or tryptophan. D genes are given only for firm matches. Clone size is stated in some rows and not others, as once, few, many or a class when expanded.

D	V	J	size	CDR3	DNA
TRBD2	TRBV6-2/TRBV6-3	TRBJ2-2	.	CASSYSGGPGELFF	TGTGCCAGCAGTTATAGCGGGGGGCCCGGGGAGCTGTTTTTT
.	TRBV6-6	TRBJ2-4	once	CASSNPSPGSQYF	TGTGCCAGCAGTAACCCAAGTCCCGGGTCCCAGTACTTC
TRBD2	TRBV6-5	TRBJ2-7	.	CASRLSIAGGYEQYF	TGTGCCAGCAGATTAAGTATAGCGGGGGGGTACGAGCAGTACTTC
.	TRBV5-4	TRBJ2-3	.	CASSSAQGGGDTQYF	TGTGCCAGCAGCTCGGCGCAGGGGGGAGGAGATACGCAGTATTTT
.	TRBV6-5	TRBJ1-1	.	CASSYRDTNTEAFF	TGTGCCAGCAGTTACCGGGACACCAACACTGAAGCTTTCTTT
TRBD1	TRBV3-1/TRBV3-2	TRBJ1-2	.	CASSQGTGLGYGYTF	TGTGCCAGCAGCCAAGGGACAGGGCTCGGCTATGGCTACACCTTC
.	TRBV30	TRBJ1-1	.	CAWSVSRQGGGNTEAFF	TGTGCCTGGAGTGTATCACGGCAGGGCGGGGGGAACACTGAAGCTTTCTTT
TRBD1	TRBV18	TRBJ1-1	.	CASSPIQTGSDTEAFF	TGTGCCAGCTCACCGATACAGACAGGGTCGGACACTGAAGCTTTCTTT
TRBD1	TRBV15	TRBJ1-3	.	CATSGHRGHTIYF	TGTGCCACCAGCGGCCACAGGGGACACACCATATATTTT
TRBD1	TRBV30	TRBJ1-5	.	CAWSHRGLNQPQHF	TGTGCCTGGAGTCACAGGGGGTTGAATCAGCCCCAGCATTTT
TRBD1	TRBV27	TRBJ1-2	few	CASSLWAGGDYGYTF	TGTGCCAGCAGTTTATGGGCAGGGGGCGATTATGGCTACACCTTC
TRBD1	TRBV5-1	TRBJ2-1	.	CASSPGQGQNEQFF	TGCGCCAGCAGCCCCGGACAGGGGCAAAATGAGCAGTTCTTC
.	TRBV5-4	TRBJ1-6	.	CASSFVEGNSPLHF	TGTGCCAGCAGCTTCGTGGAGGGGAATTCACCCCTCCACTTT
.	TRBV20-1	TRBJ1-1	.	CSAETLPAFF	TGCAGTGCCGAGACTCTTCCGGCTTTCTTT
.	TRBV2	TRBJ2-5	.	CASSVSIPQETQYF	TGTGCCAGCAGTGTCTCTATTCCACAAGAGACCCAGTACTTC
TRBD2	TRBV3-1/TRBV3-2	TRBJ2-7	few	CASSTTSGPYEQYF	TGTGCCAGCAGCACCACTAGCGGTCCCTACGAGCAGTACTTC
TRBD1	TRBV5-1	TRBJ1-4	.	CASSLGAPAGDRDEKLFF	TGCGCCAGCAGCTTGGGCGCCCCGGCCGGGGACAGGGATGAAAAACTGTTTTTT
.	TRBV28	TRBJ1-2	.	CASRSHPERSYGYTF	TGTGCCAGCCGATCCCACCCCGAAAGGAGCTATGGCTACACCTTC
TRBD2	TRBV11-2	TRBJ2-7	.	CASSLEPLPGLAGYEQYF	TGTGCCAGCAGCTTAGAGCCACTACCGGGACTAGCGGGTTACGAGCAGTACTTC
.	TRBV6-5	TRBJ1-1	.	CASSTLRGNTEAFF	TGTGCCAGCAGTACCTTAAGGGGAAACACTGAAGCTTTCTTT
.	TRBV6-1	TRBJ2-5	.	CASSEVGLGPQYF	TGTGCCAGCAGTGAAGTTGGGCTGGGGCCCCAGTACTTC
.	TRBV2	TRBJ1-6	.	CASRQNLGGQYSPLHF	TGTGCCAGCAGGCAGAACCTCGGGGGGCAGTATTCACCCCTCCACTTT
TRBD1	TRBV15	TRBJ1-1	.	CATSRDRLTGFAEAFF	TGTGCCACCAGCAGAGACCGCCTGACAGGGTTCGCTGAAGCTTTCTTT
.	TRBV10-2	TRBJ1-5	once	CASSGSGGNQPQHF	TGCGCCAGCAGTGGATCAGGGGGCAATCAGCCCCAGCATTTT
.	TRBV28	TRBJ2-7	.	CASRKRGSYSYEQYF	TGTGCCAGCAGAAAAAGGGGCAGTTACTCCTACGAGCAGTACTTC
.	TRBV7-8	TRBJ2-1	.	CASSLMGGSWDSQFF	TGTGCCAGCAGCTTAATGGGGGGTTCCTGGGACTCACAGTTCTTC
.	TRBV27	TRBJ2-1	.	CASSLGGERYNEQFF	TGTGCCAGCAGTTTGGGCGGGGAACGCTACAATGAGCAGTTCTTC
TRBD1	TRBV28	TRBJ1-5	.	CASREGQINQPQHF	TGTGCCAGCAGGGAGGGACAGATCAATCAGCCCCAGCATTTT
.	TRBV7-8	TRBJ1-1	.	CASSLASRTGEAFF	TGTGCCAGCAGCTTAGCCTCCAGGACCGGGGAGGCTTTCTTT
TRBD2	TRBV11-2	TRBJ2-3	few	CASSRLAGGGDTQYF	TGTGCCAGCAGCAGACTAGCGGGAGGGGGGGATACGCAGTATTTT
TRBD1	TRBV24-1	TRBJ2-5	few	CATSSKTGVGETQYF	TGTGCCACCAGTTCTAAGACAGGGGTCGGGGAGACCCAGTACTTC
.	TRBV24-1	TRBJ2-2	.	CATSDLRGSNTGELFF	TGTGCCACCAGTGATTTAAGGGGTTCGAACACCGGGGAGCTGTTTTTT
TRBD1	TRBV6-6	TRBJ1-2	.	CASSRTGGRVNPNYGYTF	TGTGCCAGCAGCCGAACAGGGGGCCGGGTAAACCCTAACTATGGCTACACCTTC
TRBD1	TRBV3-1/TRBV3-2	TRBJ1-2	.	CASSLTSGGTRGYTF	TGTGCCAGCAGCCTCACCTCAGGGGGGACACGCGGCTACACCTTC
TRBD2	TRBV2	TRBJ2-5	.	CASSEIQLGGGLETQYF	TGTGCCAGCAGTGAAATCCAGTTGGGGGGAGGGCTAGAGACCCAGTACTTC
.	TRBV11-2	TRBJ2-1	.	CASSLASSSYNEQFF	TGTGCCAGCAGCTTAGCATCGAGCTCCTACAATGAGCAGTTCTTC
TRBD1	TRBV9	TRBJ1-5	.	CASSKSTGGNQPQHF	TGTGCCAGCAGCAAATCGACAGGGGGCAATCAGCCCCAGCATTTT
TRBD2	TRBV27	TRBJ2-2	.	CASSYGGADTGELFF	TGTGCCAGCAGTTACGGGGGGGCGGACACCGGGGAGCTGTTTTTT
.	TRBV5-4	TRBJ2-5	.	CASSSRGYQETQYF	TGTGCCAGCAGCTCCCGGGGGTACCAAGAGACCCAGTACTTC
TRBD2	TRBV7-9	TRBJ2-2	once	CASSKTSGATGELFF	TGTGCCAGCAGCAAAACTAGCGGGGCGACCGGGGAGCTGTTTTTT